What follows are 20 T cell receptor beta chains derived from one specimen sequenced in a study of chemoradiotherapy in HPV16-positive cancers (dated by TCRdb to 2021 to 2024). Library preparation was by the immunoSEQ multiplex PCR assay. TCRdb took this table from immuneACCESS and kept in-frame rearrangements with V and J called. Such tables lack part of the clones; where checked against another copy, unresolved V genes explain under half of the gap, and the rest is unexplained. Counted in this sample were about 8,100 clones; less than 85% of them appeared once. Less than 25% of the sample is taken by the ten largest. The sample was acquired from a patient who underwent chemoradiotherapy. Receptors originate from a human donor with HPV-associated anogenital cancer.

The chain couples TRBV14 to TRBJ2-7; D gene unclear. V gave up 1 base and J gave up 5 bases, with 12 bases separating them. This CDR3 spans 14 amino acids. Germline CDR1 and CDR2: SGHDN and FVKESK. The CDR3 sequence is CASSQGDKHDEQYF. CDR3 DNA: TGTGCCAGCAGCCAAGGCGACAAGCACGACGAGCAGTACTTC.

This sequence joins TRBV4-3 and TRBJ2-1; weak D call: TRBD2 (6 bases). In germline, CDR1 is LGHNA, CDR2 YSLEER. With 1 base removed from V and 7 bases from J, the gap between germline ends came to 8 bases. The CDR3 consists of 13 residues. The CDR3 region is CASSQAGENEQFF. CDR3 coding DNA: TGCGCCAGCAGCCAAGCGGGGGAGAATGAGCAGTTCTTC.

The V call is TRBV7-9, the J call TRBJ2-5, with a tentative D call TRBD1 (5 bases). The tail of the sequence fits TRBJ2-7 better, so the J call may be wrong. Germline V lookup: CDR1 SEHNR, CDR2 FQNEAQ (reference sequence). This CDR3 has 16 amino acids. The CDR3 reads CASSLEHSRVPYEQYF. The CDR3 DNA is TGTGCCAGCAGCTTAGAACATTCCAGGGTTCCCTACGAGCAGTACTTC.

The J gene is TRBJ2-1, the V gene TRBV7-3; D unresolved. V lost 2 bases to trimming and J lost 5 bases, with 4 bases between them. The CDR3 spans 12 residues. Germline lookup yields CDR1 SGHTA and CDR2 FQGTGA. The CDR3 bases are TGTGCCAGCAGCTTAGGTGACAATGAGCAGTTCTTC. Translating it yields CASSLGDNEQFF.

The sample holds a few counts of this clone. This chain connects TRBV28 to TRBJ2-7, with D unresolved. The CDR3 is 14 amino acids. V lost 1 base and J 2 bases, leaving 9 bases between the germline ends. Germline loops: CDR1 MDHEN, CDR2 SYDVKM. CDR3 sequence (DNA): TGTGCCAGCAGTTTATTGATCCCCCCCTACGAGCAGTACTTC. Translated: CASSLLIPPYEQYF.

With regard to this clone: The junction shows a germline mismatch at one end, possibly a read error. This sequence joins TRBV27 and TRBJ2-7; D is ambiguous. CDR3 length: 14 amino acids. Germline V gives CDR1 MNHEY, CDR2 SMNVEV (reference sequence). The CDR3 reads CANSFTPDTYEQYF. CDR3 nucleotides: TGTGCCAACAGTTTCACGCCCGACACGTACGAGCAGTACTTC.

The chain has TRBV7-6 and TRBJ2-5; perhaps TRBD2 as D (5 bases). Per the germline V gene, CDR1 is SGHVS and CDR2 is FNYEAQ. The CDR3 spans 14 residues. Between the trimmed V and J ends, which lost 5 bases and 2 bases, there was a span of 12 bases. The CDR3 protein is CASSLKAAQETQYF. CDR3 DNA: TGTGCCAGCAGCCTAAAAGCGGCACAAGAGACCCAGTACTTC.

This chain links TRBV18 with TRBJ1-2; D may be TRBD1 (5 bases). The CDR3 is 18 residues long. V lost 2 bases and J 0 bases, leaving 19 bases between the germline ends. CDR1 KGHSH and CDR2 LQKENI come from the germline V gene. The CDR3: CASSPDGWGEGANYGYTF. CDR3 DNA: TGTGCCAGCTCACCAGATGGTTGGGGAGAAGGGGCTAACTATGGCTACACCTTC.

This chain links TRBV5-5 with TRBJ2-5; D is possibly TRBD2 (7 bases). CDR3 length equals 15 residues. Per germline, CDR1 SGHKS and CDR2 YYEKEE (reference sequence). V was trimmed by 0 bases and J by 5 bases, leaving 14 bases between them. The DNA for the CDR3 is TGTGCCAGCAGCTTGGAAGGGGGGGTCACGGAGACCCAGTACTTC. Protein sequence: CASSLEGGVTETQYF.

The chain employs TRBV4-1 and TRBJ2-1, with 11 nucleotides matching TRBD1. Per the germline V gene, CDR1 is MGHRA and CDR2 is YSYEKL. The CDR3 sequence is 17 residues long. The trim removed 1 base at V and 8 bases at J, leaving 10 bases unmatched. The CDR3 DNA reads as TGCGCCAGCAGCCAAGGCCACGGACAGGGGGCGCATGATGAGCAGTTCTTC. Protein sequence: CASSQGHGQGAHDEQFF.

The J gene is TRBJ1-2, the V gene TRBV5-1; D is possibly TRBD1 (5 bases). CDR1 is SGHRS and CDR2 is YFSETQ in the germline V gene. V was trimmed by 3 bases and J by 4 bases, leaving 13 bases between them. The CDR3 consists of 14 residues. CDR3 sequence: CASSSGTGSYGYTF. The CDR3 DNA follows: TGCGCCAGCAGCTCAGGGACTGGTAGCTATGGCTACACCTTC.

This chain uses TRBV6-5 with TRBJ1-1; a possible D gene is TRBD1 (6 bases). With 0 bases removed from V and 7 bases from J, the gap between germline ends came to 9 bases. The germline gives CDR1 MNHEY, CDR2 SVGAGI. This CDR3 contains 13 residues. CDR3 in amino acids: CASSYSGGGEAFF. The CDR3 DNA is TGTGCCAGCAGTTACTCCGGGGGCGGTGAAGCTTTCTTT.

This sequence joins TRBV4-3 and TRBJ1-1; D remains ambiguous. CDR3 size: 18 residues. Germline CDR1 is LGHNA and CDR2 is YSLEER. V lost 4 bases, J lost 0 bases, and 21 bases lay in between. The DNA of the CDR3 is TGCGCCAGCAGCCGCTCAAAGGGAAAGGGATTCATGAACACTGAAGCTTTCTTT. As protein: CASSRSKGKGFMNTEAFF.

This chain joins TRBV5-1 and TRBJ1-4; D gene uncertain. The CDR3 has 14 amino acids. V was clipped by 4 bases and J by 8 bases, with 15 bases between them. Germline CDR1 reads SGHRS; CDR2 reads YFSETQ. CDR3 protein: CASSRMPGPEKLFF. The CDR3 coding sequence is TGCGCCAGCAGCAGAATGCCGGGCCCCGAAAAACTGTTTTTT. The full variable domain, its missing parts supplied by reference TRBV5-1 and TRBJ1-4, is KAGVTQTPRYLIKTRGQQVTLSCSPISGHRSVSWYQQTPGQGLQFLFEYFSETQRNKGNFPGRFSGRQFSNSRSEMNVSTLELGDSALYLCASSRMPGPEKLFFGSGTQLSVL.

This clone was seen a handful of times. CDR3 residues: CASSIGPSGLYEQYF. CDR3 nucleotide sequence: TGTGCCAGTAGTATCGGGCCTAGCGGGTTGTACGAGCAGTACTTC. The genes are TRBV19 and TRBJ2-7; 8 bases agree with TRBD2. Trimming at V came to 3 bases and at J to 4 bases, leaving 8 bases not matched to a gene. CDR3 length: 15 residues. In germline, CDR1 is LNHDA, CDR2 SQIVND (reference sequence).

This clone is medium-sized. V gene TRBV4-3 combines with J gene TRBJ1-4, with D maybe TRBD1 (6 bases). Trimming cost V 1 base and J 11 bases, with 23 bases left between them. Per the germline V gene, CDR1 is LGHNA and CDR2 is YSLEER. The CDR3 extends over 17 amino acids. CDR3 coding DNA: TGCGCCAGCAGCCAAGGGGCAGGGGATGAAAACCCCTGGAAACTGTTTTTT. Its translation: CASSQGAGDENPWKLFF.

The CDR3 reads CASSQAWGAAYNEQFF. DNA of the CDR3: TGTGCCAGCAGCCAAGCCTGGGGGGCCGCATACAATGAGCAGTTCTTC. The V and J genes are TRBV4-2 and TRBJ2-1; D possibly matches TRBD1 or TRBD2 (6 bases each). The CDR3 contains 16 residues. The V and J ends lost 1 base and 4 bases respectively, with 14 bases between them. In germline, CDR1 is LGHNA, CDR2 YNFKEQ.

V and J are TRBV29-1 and TRBJ2-5, with TRBD2 as a possible D gene (5 bases). This CDR3 has 12 residues. V was pared by 5 bases and J by 5 bases, with 12 bases between. CDR1 SQVTM and CDR2 ANQGSEA come from the germline V gene. CDR3 protein: CSVSLVQETQYF. CDR3 DNA sequence: TGCAGCGTTTCACTAGTGCAGGAGACCCAGTACTTC.

The chain joins TRBV28 to TRBJ2-7; D call uncertain. Trimming shortened V by 2 bases and J by 9 bases, and 17 bases separated the two germline ends. The CDR3 runs to 14 residues. Germline CDR1 is MDHEN and CDR2 is SYDVKM. Here the CDR3 reads CASSLIAPSVGQYF. The CDR3 nucleotides read TGTGCCAGCAGTTTAATAGCCCCATCTGTAGGGCAGTACTTC.

V and J are TRBV11-1 and TRBJ2-7; TRBD1 matches 8 bases. Per germline, CDR1 SGHAT and CDR2 FQDESV (reference sequence). V trimming: 11 bases; J trimming: 1 base; junction bases outside the gene matches: 7. This CDR3 region has 13 residues. The CDR3 nucleotides are TGTGCCCCCTGGAGGGACAGGTCCTACGAGCAGTACTTC. It is translated as CAPWRDRSYEQYF.